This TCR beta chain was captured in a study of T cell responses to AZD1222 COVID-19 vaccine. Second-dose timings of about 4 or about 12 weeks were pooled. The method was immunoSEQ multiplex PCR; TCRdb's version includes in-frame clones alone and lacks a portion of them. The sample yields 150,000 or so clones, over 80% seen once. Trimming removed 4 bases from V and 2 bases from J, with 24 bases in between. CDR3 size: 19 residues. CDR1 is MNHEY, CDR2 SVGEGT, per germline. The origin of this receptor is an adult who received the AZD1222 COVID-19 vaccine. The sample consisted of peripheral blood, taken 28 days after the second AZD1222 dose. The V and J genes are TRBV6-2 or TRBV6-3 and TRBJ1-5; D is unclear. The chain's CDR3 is CASSWSGRETYPRNQPQHF. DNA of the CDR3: TGTGCCAGCAGTTGGTCGGGCCGGGAAACCTACCCACGCAATCAGCCCCAGCATTTT.